The clone carrying this TCR beta chain appeared once. Libraries were prepared by immunoSEQ multiplex PCR; TCRdb keeps only in-frame clonotypes and omits some of them. The sample gives some 720,000 clones, approximately 88% of which show up once; approximately 0.011% is in the top ten. Germline CDR1 and CDR2: MDHEN and SYDVKM. The CDR3 totals 13 residues. The data stem from a study of shared T cell receptors in the human thymus. The sample also formed part of further work on human thymus T cells. From that study: Related work found strong thymic repertoire overlap between unrelated individuals.

The chain links TRBV28 to TRBJ2-5, with D tentatively TRBD2 (5 bases). This TCR came from a boy under two years old with a congenital heart defect. Sequencing was performed on thymocytes. CDR3 in amino acids: CEARDGFQETQYF. The CDR3 coding sequence is TGTGAAGCCCGGGATGGTTTCCAAGAGACCCAGTACTTC.